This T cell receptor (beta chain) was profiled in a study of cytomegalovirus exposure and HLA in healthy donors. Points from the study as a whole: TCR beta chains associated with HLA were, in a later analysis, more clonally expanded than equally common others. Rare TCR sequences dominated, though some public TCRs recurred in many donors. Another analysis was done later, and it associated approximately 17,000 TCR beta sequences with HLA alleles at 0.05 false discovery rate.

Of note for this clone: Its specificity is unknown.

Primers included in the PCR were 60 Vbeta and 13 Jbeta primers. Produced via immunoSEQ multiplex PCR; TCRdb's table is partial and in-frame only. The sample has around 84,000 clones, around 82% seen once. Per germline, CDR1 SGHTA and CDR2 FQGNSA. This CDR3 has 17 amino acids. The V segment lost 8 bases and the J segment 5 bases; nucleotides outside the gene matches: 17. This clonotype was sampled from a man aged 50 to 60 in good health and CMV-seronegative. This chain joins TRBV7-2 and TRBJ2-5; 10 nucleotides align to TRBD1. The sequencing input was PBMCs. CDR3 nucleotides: TGTGCCAGCCGGGACAGGGGTAGCGGGGCCCCCGGGGAGACCCAGTACTTC. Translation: CASRDRGSGAPGETQYF.